This TCR beta chain was sequenced in a study of human T cells and chemical hapten exposure. Looking at the study overall: Each week of the approximately 23-week study, patients had diphenylcyclopropenone applied to the scalp. Slight volume differences across pooled libraries mainly accounted for varying per-sample TCR yields.

This clonotype was seen ten or more times. TCRdb reanalysed the RACE reads using MiXCR and keeps one entry per CDR3 protein. Here the sample spans under 400,000 distinct CDR3 sequences, roughly 5% being singletons. Documented time point: pre-sensitization, week 0. Treatment specified: therapeutic diphenylcyclopropenone sensitization with weekly scalp DPC. The V end lost 0 bases, the J end lost 0 bases, and 5 bases lay between the germline ends. CDR1 is SGHVS, CDR2 FQNEAQ, per germline. The CDR3 has 14 residues. The sequenced sample was whole blood, obtained in connection with sensitization to the hapten diphenylcyclopropenone (DPC). This TCR came from a woman in her forties or fifties with alopecia areata. Some clones in this sample may be carry-over from other donors' samples. This chain links TRBV7-8 with TRBJ1-1; tentatively, D is TRBD1 (5 bases). The CDR3 DNA is TGTGCCAGCAGCTTAGCAGGGGTGAACACTGAAGCTTTCTTT. Translated: CASSLAGVNTEAFF.